This TCR beta chain appears in the sequencing data of a study of blood T cell repertoires in COVID-19. Repertoires were generated with immunoSEQ multiplex PCR, while TCRdb's copy carries only in-frame clones and drops some. The sample shows roughly 90,000 clones, over 70% of them seen only once. This CDR3 is built from 15 residues. Unmatched junction bases numbered 5, after V lost 1 base and J lost 5 bases. Germline CDR1 and CDR2: MGHRA and YSYEKL. The material sequenced was peripheral blood. This receptor was taken from a woman of 80 years or more with active or convalescent COVID-19. V and J are TRBV4-1 and TRBJ2-1; 7 bases agree with TRBD2. In nucleotides, the CDR3 is TGCGCCAGCAGCCAAGGAAGCGGGAATGACAATGAGCAGTTCTTC. The encoded protein is CASSQGSGNDNEQFF.